This note documents a single TCR beta chain sequence. The sample comes from a study of blood T cell repertoires in COVID-19. The CDR3 is 16 residues long. Trimming removed 3 bases from V and 6 bases from J, with 15 bases in between. CDR1 is MDHEN and CDR2 is SYDVKM in the germline V gene. Assay used: immunoSEQ multiplex PCR; TCRdb lists only in-frame clones, some missing. This sample carries 290,000 or so clones, roughly 86% of them seen once, and the ten largest clones take approximately 2.4%. The chain links TRBV28 to TRBJ1-6; D is unresolved. The sequenced material came from PBMCs or T cells enriched from blood (not recorded which). This sequence was found in a woman younger than 35 who had recovered from COVID-19. CDR3 residues: CASSFPFRASNSPLHF. In DNA, the CDR3 is TGTGCCAGCAGTTTCCCCTTTCGCGCCTCTAATTCACCCCTCCACTTT.